Listed below are T cell receptor beta chains from one sample, sequenced in a study of beta chain features in type 1 diabetes. Some clones are missing from TCRdb's copy, which holds only in-frame ones; the method was immunoSEQ multiplex PCR. The table includes roughly 230,000 clones, over 7.5% detected once. The sequenced material came from naive CD4+ T cells from blood. The receptors were gathered from a woman younger than 30 in good health. CDR3s include the opening cysteine and the closing phenylalanine or tryptophan. A D gene is named only where the DNA matches it firmly.

j_gene | d_gene | v_gene | len | CDR3aa
TRBJ2-1 | TRBD1 | TRBV2 | 13 | CASSDDRDNEQFF
TRBJ1-5 | . | TRBV15 | 12 | CATGGSNQPQHF
TRBJ2-3 | . | TRBV5-1 | 15 | CASSGRQAPTDTQYF
TRBJ2-7 | . | TRBV18 | 13 | CASSPAGKNEQYF
TRBJ2-2 | . | TRBV28 | 13 | CASMAGRTGELFF
TRBJ2-3 | TRBD2 | TRBV11-2 | 15 | CASSLGGGSTDTQYF
TRBJ1-2 | . | TRBV11-2 | 13 | CASSSGGGYGYTF
TRBJ2-5 | TRBD2 | TRBV2 | 14 | CASSSREGQETQYF
TRBJ2-1 | TRBD1 | TRBV5-6 | 16 | CASSSPLGTDYNEQFF
TRBJ2-6 | . | TRBV7-9 | 15 | CASSLPGAGANVLTF
TRBJ1-1 | . | TRBV29-1 | 13 | CSVDGQQNTEAFF
TRBJ2-1 | . | TRBV5-1 | 15 | CASSLGSGLRNEQFF
TRBJ2-1 | TRBD2 | TRBV5-1 | 15 | CASSRGLAGLDEQFF
TRBJ2-4 | . | TRBV19 | 14 | CASSPGSDKNIQYF
TRBJ1-2 | . | TRBV19 | 15 | CASSMRADRQGGYTF